These 22 T cell receptor beta chains share one sample of origin, sequenced in a study of graft-versus-host responses after intestinal transplantation. These TCRs are of unknown antigen specificity. TCRdb's copy holds only in-frame clones and misses some; the assay was immunoSEQ multiplex PCR. Of 93,000 or so clones in the sample, 90% to 95% were seen once. The material was unstimulated CD8+ T cells sorted from spleen or lymph node cells, obtained before intestinal transplant. The receptors were gathered from a human donor who received an intestinal transplant.

The rearrangement uses TRBV19 and TRBJ2-1; 11 positions agree with TRBD2. From germline, CDR1 is LNHDA and CDR2 SQIVND (reference sequence). The CDR3 is 16 amino acids. Losses at the gene ends were 6 bases for V and 0 bases for J; bases not matched to a gene: 4. DNA of the CDR3: TGTGCCAGTAGAAGCACTAGCGGGGGCTCCTACAATGAGCAGTTCTTC. The encoded protein is CASRSTSGGSYNEQFF.

The chain combines TRBV19 with TRBJ2-1; D not resolved. The CDR3 covers 15 residues. CDR1 is LNHDA and CDR2 is SQIVND in the germline V gene (reference sequence). V lost 3 bases, J lost 2 bases, and 11 bases lay in between. The CDR3 DNA follows: TGTGCCAGTAGTATGGTTATTGGGCCCTACAATGAGCAGTTCTTC. Its protein is CASSMVIGPYNEQFF.

The chain links TRBV4-2 to TRBJ2-3; D may be TRBD2 (7 bases). This CDR3 has 18 residues. V gave up 0 bases and J gave up 0 bases, with 16 bases separating them. CDR1 and CDR2 (germline): LGHNA, YNFKEQ. CDR3: CASSQEILGGASTDTQYF. The CDR3 bases are TGTGCCAGCAGCCAAGAGATCTTGGGGGGGGCGAGCACAGATACGCAGTATTTT.

The CDR3 loop reads CASSLGGQGDYEQYF. The CDR3 nucleotides are TGTGCCAGCAGCTTAGGAGGCCAGGGGGACTACGAGCAGTACTTC. This rearrangement joins TRBV7-6 to TRBJ2-7; 7 positions match TRBD1. Germline V CDR1 and CDR2: SGHVS, FNYEAQ. The CDR3 is 15 amino acids. V shed 1 base, J shed 3 bases, and the junction held 6 bases outside the gene matches.

As to this clone: The same CDR3 is also encoded by other DNA sequences in this sample. The chain carries TRBV19 and TRBJ2-5, with D possibly matching TRBD2 (5 bases). Trimming left V 6 bases short and J 2 bases short, with 10 bases between. Germline V CDR1 and CDR2: LNHDA, SQIVND (reference sequence). The CDR3 loop spans 13 amino acids. For the CDR3, the DNA is TGTGCCAGTAGCGGACGGGGACAAGAGACCCAGTACTTC. It encodes CASSGRGQETQYF.

Only one count was recorded for this clone. This rearrangement joins TRBV29-1 to TRBJ2-5; TRBD1 might be the D (5 bases). Germline lookup yields CDR1 SQVTM and CDR2 ANQGSEA. Trimming took 4 bases from V and 2 from J, leaving 14 bases between them. This CDR3 region has 14 residues. Here the CDR3 reads CSVAYPREQETQYF. The CDR3, as DNA: TGCAGCGTTGCCTACCCCAGGGAACAAGAGACCCAGTACTTC.

The chain uses TRBV4-1 and TRBJ2-5; D call uncertain. The CDR3 extends over 15 amino acids. Trimming removed 0 bases from V and 2 bases from J, with 10 bases in between. Germline V lookup: CDR1 MGHRA, CDR2 YSYEKL. CDR3 loop: CASSQEGQEQETQYF. In nucleotides, the CDR3 is TGCGCCAGCAGCCAAGAAGGGCAGGAGCAAGAGACCCAGTACTTC.

This rearrangement joins TRBV7-9 to TRBJ1-2, with D possibly being TRBD1 (5 bases). The CDR3 consists of 14 residues. Germline V gives CDR1 SEHNR, CDR2 FQNEAQ (reference sequence). Deletions cut 4 bases from V and 8 bases from J, with 17 bases between. CDR3 loop: CASSSPQGAWGYTF. CDR3 in DNA: TGTGCCAGCAGCTCCCCCCAGGGTGCGTGGGGCTACACCTTC.

V gene TRBV6-1 combines with J gene TRBJ1-1; the D is unclear. Trimming pared 5 bases from V and 1 base from J, leaving 8 bases between. The CDR3 loop spans 13 amino acids. Germline loops: CDR1 MNHNS, CDR2 SASEGT. CDR3 in amino acids: CASSSVGNTEAFF. The CDR3 region has the DNA TGTGCCAGCAGTTCAGTCGGGAACACTGAAGCTTTCTTT.

This chain connects TRBV5-6 to TRBJ1-1; no firm D call. This CDR3 is 13 amino acids long. V was cut by 4 bases and J by 1 base, with 8 bases left in between. Germline V lookup: CDR1 SGHDT, CDR2 YYEEEE. Here the CDR3 DNA reads TGTGCCAGCAGCCCGTCGCAGAACACTGAAGCTTTCTTT. Translated: CASSPSQNTEAFF.

The chain couples TRBV13 to TRBJ2-5; no clear D. The CDR3 has 11 amino acids. With 0 bases removed from V and 7 bases from J, the gap between germline ends came to 3 bases. Germline loops: CDR1 PRHDT, CDR2 FYEKMQ (reference sequence). In DNA form, the CDR3 reads TGTGCCAGCAGCTTAGGCGGGACCCAGTACTTC. Protein: CASSLGGTQYF.

This clone has just one count. V and J are TRBV5-1 and TRBJ1-1; the match to TRBD1 covers 9 bases. CDR3 length equals 17 residues. Germline V gene lookup returns CDR1 SGHRS and CDR2 YFSETQ. With V trimmed by 0 bases and J by 2 bases, 8 bases remained unmatched. Here the CDR3 reads CASSLGAPTGGNTEAFF. CDR3 bases: TGCGCCAGCAGCTTGGGGGCGCCGACAGGGGGAAACACTGAAGCTTTCTTT.

The V gene is TRBV7-9, the J gene TRBJ1-2; 8 nucleotides align to TRBD1. The germline CDR1 and CDR2 sequences are SEHNR and FQNEAQ (reference sequence). V shed 5 bases, J shed 4 bases, and the junction held 6 bases outside the gene matches. The CDR3 extends over 14 amino acids. CDR3 in DNA: TGTGCCAGCAGCCCTGGACAGGGCCCCTATGGCTACACCTTC. Encoded protein: CASSPGQGPYGYTF.

This sequence joins TRBV4-1 and TRBJ2-1, with unresolved D. V dropped 0 bases and J dropped 0 bases, with 12 bases sitting between them. This CDR3 region has 17 residues. The germline V gene has CDR1 MGHRA and CDR2 YSYEKL. The CDR3 is CASSQEVRPISYNEQFF. CDR3 coding DNA: TGCGCCAGCAGCCAAGAAGTGAGGCCGATCTCCTACAATGAGCAGTTCTTC.

This clone was recorded only once. The chain carries TRBV7-9 and TRBJ2-1, with TRBD2 identical over 12 bases. V dropped 5 bases and J dropped 8; count of bases not matched to a gene: 10. Per germline, CDR1 SEHNR and CDR2 FQNEAQ (reference sequence). The CDR3 consists of 16 residues. DNA of the CDR3: TGTGCCAGCAGCCCTCCAACTAGCGGGGGGCGGCATGAGCAGTTCTTC. It codes for CASSPPTSGGRHEQFF.

V usage is TRBV18 and J usage is TRBJ2-1, with D possibly called TRBD1 or TRBD2 (5 bases each). Germline-derived CDR1 and CDR2 are KGHSH and LQKENI. CDR3 length: 17 residues. The germline V and J ends were trimmed by 0 bases and 0 bases, with 12 bases remaining between them. CDR3 DNA sequence: TGTGCCAGCTCACCACCTATTTCGAGGGGCTCCTACAATGAGCAGTTCTTC. It is translated as CASSPPISRGSYNEQFF.

The chain combines TRBV14 with TRBJ2-2; D uncertain. The CDR3 extends over 12 amino acids. V was trimmed by 10 bases and J by 6 bases, leaving 12 bases between them. In germline, CDR1 is SGHDN, CDR2 FVKESK. CDR3 sequence: CATAGAAGELFF. The CDR3, as DNA: TGTGCCACCGCTGGCGCAGCCGGGGAGCTGTTTTTT.

This clone came up once. The genes are TRBV19 and TRBJ2-5, with D possibly called TRBD1 or TRBD2 (5 bases each). This CDR3 spans 13 amino acids. From germline, CDR1 is LNHDA and CDR2 SQIVND (reference sequence). V was cut by 7 bases and J by 3 bases, with 12 bases left in between. CDR3 in DNA: TGTGCCAGTAAGGTTAGGGGAGAAGAGACCCAGTACTTC. Translation gives CASKVRGEETQYF.

The chain combines TRBV5-4 with TRBJ2-2; 12 bases are a match to TRBD2. Germline CDR1 is SGHNT and CDR2 is YYREEE (reference sequence). V was pared by 2 bases and J by 2 bases, with 7 bases of the junction left unmatched. This CDR3 comprises 18 residues. The CDR3 coding sequence is TGTGCCAGCAGCTTCGGGCTAGCGGGGGGGCCAAACACCGGGGAGCTGTTTTTT. Its translation: CASSFGLAGGPNTGELFF. Combining the CDR3 with reference TRBV5-4 and TRBJ2-2 gives the whole variable domain ETGVTQSPTHLIKTRGQQVTLRCSSQSGHNTVSWYQQALGQGPQFIFQYYREEENGRGNFPPRFSGLQFPNYSSELNVNALELDDSALYLCASSFGLAGGPNTGELFFGEGSRLTVL.

To note about this clone: Additional DNA sequences in this sample encode the identical CDR3. The chain combines TRBV9 with TRBJ1-1; no clear D. Germline V gives CDR1 SGDLS, CDR2 YYNGEE. CDR3 length: 13 amino acids. V dropped 0 bases and J dropped 1 base, with 4 bases sitting between them. CDR3 residues: CASSVVWNTEAFF. The CDR3 region has the DNA TGTGCCAGCAGCGTAGTGTGGAACACTGAAGCTTTCTTT. Together with reference TRBV9 and TRBJ1-1, the CDR3 gives the full variable domain: DSGVTQTPKHLITATGQRVTLRCSPRSGDLSVYWYQQSLDQGLQFLIQYYNGEERAKGNILERFSAQQFPDLHSELNLSSLELGDSALYFCASSVVWNTEAFFGQGTRLTVV.

The gene calls are TRBV6-1 and TRBJ2-3; 12 bases map to TRBD2. J lost 5 bases, V lost 7 bases, and 13 bases had no gene match. Germline V gene data show CDR1 as MNHNS and CDR2 as SASEGT. The CDR3 contains 17 residues. The CDR3 nucleotides are TGTGCCAGCAATGATCTAGCGGGGGGGCCAGGGGGAGATACGCAGTATTTT. Protein product: CASNDLAGGPGGDTQYF.

V gene TRBV7-6 combines with J gene TRBJ2-5; 14 bases fit TRBD2. CDR1 is SGHVS and CDR2 is FNYEAQ in the germline V gene. Unmatched junction bases numbered 7, after V lost 5 bases and J lost 5 bases. The CDR3 runs 16 residues. This CDR3 is CASSLPTSGGAETQYF. CDR3 nucleotides: TGTGCCAGCAGCCTCCCGACTAGCGGGGGGGCCGAGACCCAGTACTTC. Full variable domain (remainder filled in from reference TRBV7-6 and TRBJ2-5): GAGVSQSPRYKVTKRGQDVALRCDPISGHVSLYWYRQALGQGPEFLTYFNYEAQQDKSGLPNDRFSAERPEGSISTLTIQRTEQRDSAMYRCASSLPTSGGAETQYFGPGTRLLVL.